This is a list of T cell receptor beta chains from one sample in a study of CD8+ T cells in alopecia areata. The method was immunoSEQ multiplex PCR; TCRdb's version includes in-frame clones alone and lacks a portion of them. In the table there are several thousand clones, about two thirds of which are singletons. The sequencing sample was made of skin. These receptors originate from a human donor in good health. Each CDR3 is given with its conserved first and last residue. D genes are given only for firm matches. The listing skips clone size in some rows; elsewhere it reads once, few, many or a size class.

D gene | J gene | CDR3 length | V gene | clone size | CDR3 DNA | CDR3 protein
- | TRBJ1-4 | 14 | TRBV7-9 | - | TGTGCCAGCAGCCGTACAGGAGTTAATGAAAAACTGTTTTTT | CASSRTGVNEKLFF
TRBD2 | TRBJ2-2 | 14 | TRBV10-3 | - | TGTGCCAGCATCCCACTAGCGGGAGCCGGGGAGCTGTTTTTT | CASIPLAGAGELFF
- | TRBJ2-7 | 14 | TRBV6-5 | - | TGTGCCAGCAGGGGGAAAGCGGATAGAAACGAGCAGTACTTC | CASRGKADRNEQYF
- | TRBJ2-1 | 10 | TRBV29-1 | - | TGCAGCGTTCGTATTGGGGAGCAGTTCTTC | CSVRIGEQFF
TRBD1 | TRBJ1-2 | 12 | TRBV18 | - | TGTGCCAGTCGACAGGGGAACTATGGCTACACCTTC | CASRQGNYGYTF
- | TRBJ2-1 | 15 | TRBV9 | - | TGTGCCAGCAGCCCTACAGGGACGAAAGAAAATGAGCAGTTCTTC | CASSPTGTKENEQFF
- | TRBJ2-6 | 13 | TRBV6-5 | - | TGTGCCACCTCGGGGTCCATGGCCAACGTCCTGACTTTC | CATSGSMANVLTF
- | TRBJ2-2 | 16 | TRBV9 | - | TGTGCCAGCAGCGTAGAGCCAGGGCGGGACACCGGGGAGCTGTTTTTT | CASSVEPGRDTGELFF
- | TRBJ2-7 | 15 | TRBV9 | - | TGTGCCAGCAGCGTAGTAGCGGATGCAGCCTACGAGCAGTACTTC | CASSVVADAAYEQYF
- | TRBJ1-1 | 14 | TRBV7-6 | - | TGTGCCAGCAGCGGAGAGGGTGGAGGCACTGAAGCTTTCTTT | CASSGEGGGTEAFF
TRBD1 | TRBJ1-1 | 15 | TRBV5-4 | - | TGTGCCAGCAGCTTTTCTCCGGACAGGGGCACTGAAGCTTTCTTT | CASSFSPDRGTEAFF
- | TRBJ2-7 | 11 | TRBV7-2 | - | TGTGCCAGCAGCTCCTACTACGAGCAGTACTTC | CASSSYYEQYF
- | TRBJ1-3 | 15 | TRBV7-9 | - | TGTGCCAGCAGCTCAGGACAGAGCTCTGGAAACACCATATATTTT | CASSSGQSSGNTIYF
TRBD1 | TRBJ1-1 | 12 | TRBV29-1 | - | TGCAGCGCCGCCGACAGGGGGAGTGAAGCTTTCTTT | CSAADRGSEAFF
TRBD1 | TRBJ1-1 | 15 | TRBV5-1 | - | TGCGCCAGCAGCTGGCAGGGACAGCTGAACACTGAAGCTTTCTTT | CASSWQGQLNTEAFF
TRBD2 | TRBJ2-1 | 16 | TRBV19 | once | TGTGCCAGTAGTATAGGAAGCCTGGGACTAGCGGGAGGGCAGTTCTTC | CASSIGSLGLAGGQFF
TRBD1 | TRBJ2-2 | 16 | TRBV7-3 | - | TGTGCCAGCAGCTCTGGACAGGGTATGGTGGCCGGGGAGCTGTTTTTT | CASSSGQGMVAGELFF
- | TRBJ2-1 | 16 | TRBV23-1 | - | TGCGCCAGCAGTCAATCTCGGACCCCCTCTGCCAATGAGCAGTTCTTC | CASSQSRTPSANEQFF
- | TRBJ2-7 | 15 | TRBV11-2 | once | TGTGCCAGCAGCTTAGATCTGTGGGTCTTATACGAGCAGTACTTC | CASSLDLWVLYEQYF
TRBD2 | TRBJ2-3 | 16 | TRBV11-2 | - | TGTGCCAGCAGCCAAAGGACTAGCCAACCCACAGATACGCAGTATTTT | CASSQRTSQPTDTQYF
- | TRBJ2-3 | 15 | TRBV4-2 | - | TGTGCCAGCAGCCAAGCGCTAGGTGGCACAGATACGCAGTATTTT | CASSQALGGTDTQYF
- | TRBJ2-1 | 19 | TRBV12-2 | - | TGTGCAAGTCGCCTCCCGAAGCCTGTGTTGCCGGACTCATACAATGAGCAGTTCTTC | CASRLPKPVLPDSYNEQFF
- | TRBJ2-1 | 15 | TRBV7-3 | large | TGTGCCAGCAGCTCGTCAGGGGGGGCCTACAATGAGCAGTTCTTC | CASSSSGGAYNEQFF